This is a list of T cell receptor beta chains from one sample in a study of blood T cell repertoires in COVID-19. TCRdb's copy holds only in-frame clones and misses some; the assay was immunoSEQ multiplex PCR. The top ten clones hold 0.7% of a sample with more than 400,000 clones, roughly 87% of them seen once. The material sequenced was PBMCs or T cells enriched from blood (not recorded which). Receptor source: a woman aged 18-29 years who had recovered from COVID-19. Each CDR3 is given with its conserved first and last residue. The order of the fields is clone size, J gene, D gene, V gene, CDR3 protein, CDR3 DNA. D genes are given only for firm matches. Clone size is not always given. Where it is, it says once, few, many or a class for expanded clones.

size: NA; J: TRBJ2-2; D: NA; V: TRBV5-1; CDR3: CASSSGQGGWTGELFF; DNA: TGCGCCAGCAGCTCGGGCCAGGGGGGATGGACCGGGGAGCTGTTTTTT
size: NA; J: TRBJ2-3; D: NA; V: TRBV30; CDR3: CAWSTTGSPLDTQYF; DNA: TGTGCCTGGAGTACGACAGGCTCCCCCCTAGATACGCAGTATTTT
size: few; J: TRBJ2-1; D: TRBD1; V: TRBV29-1; CDR3: CSVEWSGQQRDEQFF; DNA: TGCAGCGTTGAATGGTCGGGACAGCAACGGGATGAGCAGTTCTTC
size: NA; J: TRBJ1-2; D: NA; V: TRBV27; CDR3: CASSAFPQDYGYTF; DNA: TGTGCCAGCAGTGCATTCCCCCAGGACTATGGCTACACCTTC
size: NA; J: TRBJ2-7; D: TRBD1; V: TRBV5-1; CDR3: CASSPRTGFSSYEQYF; DNA: TGCGCCAGCAGCCCAAGGACAGGCTTCAGCTCCTACGAGCAGTACTTC
size: once; J: TRBJ2-3; D: NA; V: TRBV6-5; CDR3: CASSPLSSPTDTQYF; DNA: TGTGCCAGCAGTCCCCTGTCGAGCCCTACAGATACGCAGTATTTT
size: NA; J: TRBJ2-3; D: TRBD1; V: TRBV30; CDR3: CAWSGGQGAGDTQYF; DNA: TGTGCCTGGAGTGGAGGACAGGGGGCAGGGGATACGCAGTATTTT
size: NA; J: TRBJ2-2; D: NA; V: TRBV6-6; CDR3: CASRPGQDTGELFF; DNA: TGTGCCAGTAGGCCGGGACAAGACACCGGGGAGCTGTTTTTT
size: NA; J: TRBJ2-1; D: NA; V: TRBV6-4; CDR3: CASSEKGGEDEQFF; DNA: TGTGCCAGCAGTGAAAAAGGCGGTGAGGATGAGCAGTTCTTC
size: NA; J: TRBJ1-2; D: NA; V: TRBV27; CDR3: CASGQWGGLRANYGYTF; DNA: TGTGCCAGCGGGCAGTGGGGGGGGTTGAGAGCTAACTATGGCTACACCTTC
size: NA; J: TRBJ1-2; D: NA; V: TRBV19; CDR3: CASNGRVYTYGYTF; DNA: TGTGCCAGTAACGGCAGGGTCTACACTTATGGCTACACCTTC
size: NA; J: TRBJ2-7; D: TRBD1; V: TRBV9; CDR3: CASSPTGTGGYEQYF; DNA: TGTGCCAGCAGCCCAACTGGGACAGGGGGTTACGAGCAGTACTTC
size: NA; J: TRBJ1-2; D: TRBD1; V: TRBV19; CDR3: CASSTRQGDGYTF; DNA: TGTGCCAGTAGTACCAGACAGGGGGATGGCTACACCTTC
size: NA; J: TRBJ1-6; D: NA; V: TRBV2; CDR3: CASSDSLGGRSPLHF; DNA: TGTGCCAGCAGTGATAGTTTGGGGGGGCGTTCACCCCTCCACTTT
size: NA; J: TRBJ2-7; D: NA; V: TRBV30; CDR3: CACRGGPYEQYF; DNA: TGTGCCTGTAGGGGGGGCCCCTACGAGCAGTACTTC
size: once; J: TRBJ1-3; D: NA; V: TRBV9; CDR3: CASSQGGSSGNTIYF; DNA: TGTGCCAGCAGCCAAGGAGGTTCCTCTGGAAACACCATATATTTT
size: once; J: TRBJ2-3; D: TRBD2; V: TRBV4-2; CDR3: CASSQQLGTSGGTDTQYF; DNA: TGTGCCAGCAGCCAACAGCTAGGGACTAGCGGGGGCACAGATACGCAGTATTTT
size: NA; J: TRBJ1-1; D: NA; V: TRBV10-3; CDR3: CAISGKGGGEAFF; DNA: TGTGCCATCAGTGGAAAAGGGGGGGGAGAAGCTTTCTTT
size: NA; J: TRBJ1-1; D: TRBD1; V: TRBV6-5; CDR3: CASAGLTGFNTEAFF; DNA: TGTGCCAGCGCGGGACTGACAGGGTTTAACACTGAAGCTTTCTTT
size: NA; J: TRBJ2-7; D: NA; V: TRBV28; CDR3: CASTPATRDEQYF; DNA: TGTGCCAGCACCCCCGCAACGAGGGACGAGCAGTACTTC
size: NA; J: TRBJ1-6; D: TRBD1; V: TRBV11-2; CDR3: CASTKGDRVHSPLHF; DNA: TGTGCCAGCACCAAAGGGGACAGGGTACACTCACCCCTCCACTTT
size: once; J: TRBJ2-5; D: NA; V: TRBV29-1; CDR3: CSVVKGRGGTQYF; DNA: TGCAGCGTTGTCAAGGGCCGGGGAGGGACCCAGTACTTC
size: NA; J: TRBJ2-2; D: TRBD1; V: TRBV2; CDR3: CASSTRTGLDTGELFF; DNA: TGTGCCAGCAGTACCCGGACAGGGCTAGACACCGGGGAGCTGTTTTTT
size: NA; J: TRBJ1-1; D: NA; V: TRBV7-9; CDR3: CASSKQVNTEAFF; DNA: TGTGCCAGCAGCAAACAGGTTAACACTGAAGCTTTCTTT
size: NA; J: TRBJ2-5; D: NA; V: TRBV6-5; CDR3: CASKGGRKETQYF; DNA: TGTGCCAGCAAAGGAGGGCGGAAAGAGACCCAGTACTTC
size: NA; J: TRBJ1-1; D: NA; V: TRBV2; CDR3: CASSGPQQGSNTEAFF; DNA: TGTGCCAGCAGTGGTCCCCAACAGGGCTCTAATACTGAAGCTTTCTTT
size: NA; J: TRBJ1-5; D: NA; V: TRBV4-2; CDR3: CASSQSPGSNQPQHF; DNA: TGTGCCAGCAGCCAATCTCCGGGGAGCAATCAGCCCCAGCATTTT
size: NA; J: TRBJ2-3; D: NA; V: TRBV13; CDR3: CASSLSQGRTDTQYF; DNA: TGTGCCAGCAGCTTATCACAGGGTCGGACAGATACGCAGTATTTT
size: NA; J: TRBJ2-3; D: TRBD2; V: TRBV5-1; CDR3: CASSLRWASGGRTDTQYF; DNA: TGCGCCAGCAGCTTGAGATGGGCTAGCGGGGGGAGAACAGATACGCAGTATTTT
size: few; J: TRBJ1-6; D: TRBD1; V: TRBV10-3; CDR3: CAIRGQSYSPLHF; DNA: TGTGCCATCCGGGGACAGAGTTATTCACCCCTCCACTTT
size: once; J: TRBJ1-2; D: TRBD1; V: TRBV12-5; CDR3: CASGLALGTGYGYTF; DNA: TGTGCTAGTGGTTTGGCGCTAGGGACAGGCTATGGCTACACCTTC
size: once; J: TRBJ1-5; D: TRBD1; V: TRBV9; CDR3: CASSSGRDSNQPQHF; DNA: TGTGCCAGCAGCTCCGGTAGGGACAGTAATCAGCCCCAGCATTTT
size: NA; J: TRBJ1-2; D: TRBD1; V: TRBV19; CDR3: CASSFSGTGGAYYGYTF; DNA: TGTGCCAGTAGTTTCTCCGGGACAGGGGGCGCCTACTATGGCTACACCTTC
size: NA; J: TRBJ2-5; D: NA; V: TRBV5-8; CDR3: CASSLAAVQETQYF; DNA: TGTGCCAGCAGCTTGGCCGCAGTCCAAGAGACCCAGTACTTC
size: NA; J: TRBJ2-1; D: TRBD2; V: TRBV11-3; CDR3: CASSPRVAGMNEQFF; DNA: TGTGCCAGCAGCCCTAGGGTAGCGGGGATGAATGAGCAGTTCTTC
size: NA; J: TRBJ1-4; D: NA; V: TRBV28; CDR3: CASSPVWPGGGKLFF; DNA: TGTGCCAGCAGCCCAGTCTGGCCCGGGGGAGGAAAACTGTTTTTT
size: NA; J: TRBJ1-2; D: NA; V: TRBV5-6; CDR3: CASSPLISDSFYTF; DNA: TGTGCCAGCAGCCCTCTTATTTCGGACAGCTTCTACACCTTC
size: NA; J: TRBJ1-4; D: TRBD1; V: TRBV19; CDR3: CASSKGGAEKNNEKLFF; DNA: TGTGCCAGTAGCAAAGGGGGCGCCGAAAAAAATAATGAAAAACTGTTTTTT
size: once; J: TRBJ2-7; D: NA; V: TRBV7-9; CDR3: CASSSILGFGSGEQYF; DNA: TGTGCCAGCAGCTCGATACTAGGCTTTGGATCGGGGGAGCAGTACTTC
size: NA; J: TRBJ1-5; D: NA; V: TRBV21-1; CDR3: CASSKRDRTITSNQPQHF; DNA: TGTGCCAGCAGCAAGCGGGACAGGACCATCACTAGCAATCAGCCCCAGCATTTT
size: once; J: TRBJ2-1; D: NA; V: TRBV10-2; CDR3: CASSEGGGDAWEQFF; DNA: TGCGCCAGCAGTGAGGGGGGAGGTGATGCGTGGGAGCAGTTCTTC
size: NA; J: TRBJ1-5; D: NA; V: TRBV30; CDR3: CAWRGQGGNQPQHF; DNA: TGTGCCTGGAGGGGACAAGGGGGCAATCAGCCCCAGCATTTT
size: once; J: TRBJ2-2; D: NA; V: TRBV10-2; CDR3: CASSGLGQTNTGELFF; DNA: TGCGCCAGCAGTGGTCTCGGACAGACGAACACCGGGGAGCTGTTTTTT
size: NA; J: TRBJ2-1; D: TRBD1; V: TRBV5-4; CDR3: CASSWGLNTGGRDNEQFF; DNA: TGTGCCAGCAGTTGGGGGTTGAACACAGGGGGTCGCGACAATGAGCAGTTCTTC
size: NA; J: TRBJ2-1; D: TRBD1; V: TRBV28; CDR3: CASSTGGGEQFF; DNA: TGTGCCAGCAGTACAGGGGGCGGTGAGCAGTTCTTC
size: few; J: TRBJ2-2; D: NA; V: TRBV5-5; CDR3: CASSLEGTGELFF; DNA: TGTGCCAGCAGCTTGGAGGGGACCGGGGAGCTGTTTTTT
size: NA; J: TRBJ1-1; D: TRBD1; V: TRBV19; CDR3: CASSIRGPNTEAFF; DNA: TGTGCCAGTAGTATTAGGGGGCCTAACACTGAAGCTTTCTTT
size: NA; J: TRBJ1-2; D: NA; V: TRBV12-3/TRBV12-4; CDR3: CASSFLGLDGYTF; DNA: TGTGCCAGCAGTTTTCTTGGGCTGGATGGCTACACCTTC
size: NA; J: TRBJ2-3; D: NA; V: TRBV19; CDR3: CASSIGTDTQYF; DNA: TGTGCCAGTAGTATCGGGACAGATACGCAGTATTTT
size: NA; J: TRBJ1-6; D: TRBD1; V: TRBV12-5; CDR3: CASGLKVYGTVNSPLHF; DNA: TGTGCTAGTGGTTTGAAAGTTTACGGGACAGTTAATTCACCCCTCCACTTT
size: NA; J: TRBJ2-1; D: NA; V: TRBV19; CDR3: CASSIGGATYNEQFF; DNA: TGTGCCAGTAGTATAGGGGGCGCGACTTACAATGAGCAGTTCTTC
size: NA; J: TRBJ2-1; D: NA; V: TRBV5-1; CDR3: CASSLVPSYNEQFF; DNA: TGCGCCAGCAGCCTCGTGCCGAGCTACAATGAGCAGTTCTTC
size: NA; J: TRBJ2-3; D: NA; V: TRBV3-1/TRBV3-2; CDR3: CASSQRGDTQYF; DNA: TGTGCCAGCAGCCAAAGAGGAGATACGCAGTATTTT
size: NA; J: TRBJ2-3; D: NA; V: TRBV7-2; CDR3: CASSLGATDTQYF; DNA: TGTGCCAGCAGCTTAGGGGCCACAGATACGCAGTATTTT
size: NA; J: TRBJ1-1; D: NA; V: TRBV30; CDR3: CAWSRGRTEAFF; DNA: TGTGCCTGGAGTAGGGGGAGAACTGAAGCTTTCTTT
size: NA; J: TRBJ2-2; D: NA; V: TRBV7-9; CDR3: CASSLGGGGAGELFF; DNA: TGTGCCAGCAGCTTAGGAGGAGGAGGGGCCGGGGAGCTGTTTTTT